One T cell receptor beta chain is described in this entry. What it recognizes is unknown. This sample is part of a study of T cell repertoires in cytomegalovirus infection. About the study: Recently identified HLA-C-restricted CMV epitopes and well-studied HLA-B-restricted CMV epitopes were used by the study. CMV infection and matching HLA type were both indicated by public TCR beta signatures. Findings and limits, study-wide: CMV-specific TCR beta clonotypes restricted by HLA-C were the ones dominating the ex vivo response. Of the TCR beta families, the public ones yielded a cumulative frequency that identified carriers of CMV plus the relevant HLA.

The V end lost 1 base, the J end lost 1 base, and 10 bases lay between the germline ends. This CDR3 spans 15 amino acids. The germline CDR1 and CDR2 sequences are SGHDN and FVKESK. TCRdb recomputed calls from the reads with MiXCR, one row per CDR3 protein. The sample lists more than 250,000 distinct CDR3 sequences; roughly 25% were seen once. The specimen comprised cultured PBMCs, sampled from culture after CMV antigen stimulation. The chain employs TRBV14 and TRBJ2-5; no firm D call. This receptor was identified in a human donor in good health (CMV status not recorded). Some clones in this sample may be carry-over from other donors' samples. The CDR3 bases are TGTGCCAGCAGCCAAGGGTTATTACTCCAAGAGACCCAGTACTTC. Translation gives CASSQGLLLQETQYF. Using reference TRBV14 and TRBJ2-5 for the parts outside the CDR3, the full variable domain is EAGVTQFPSHSVIEKGQTVTLRCDPISGHDNLYWYRRVMGKEIKFLLHFVKESKQDESGMPNNRFLAERTGGTYSTLKVQPAELEDSGVYFCASSQGLLLQETQYFGPGTRLLVL.